Shown below are 14 T cell receptor beta chains from a single sample sequenced in a study of T cell responses to AZD1222 COVID-19 vaccine. Libraries were prepared by immunoSEQ multiplex PCR; TCRdb keeps only in-frame clonotypes and omits some of them. The sample lists 150,000 or so clones, about 90% occurring once. The sample in question was peripheral blood, obtained on day 0 of AZD1222 vaccination. These TCRs come from an adult in good health.

The CDR3, as DNA: TGTGCCAGCAGCCGTTCGGGTAGCGGGAGTTACACCGGGGAGCTGTTTTTT. It translates to CASSRSGSGSYTGELFF. The rearrangement joins TRBV7-2 to TRBJ2-2, with 9 bases identical to TRBD2. V shed 5 bases, J shed 3 bases, and the junction held 10 bases outside the gene matches. The CDR3 has 17 amino acids. Germline CDR1 SGHTA, CDR2 FQGNSA. Together with reference TRBV7-2 and TRBJ2-2, the CDR3 gives the full variable domain: GAGVSQSPSNKVTEKGKDVELRCDPISGHTALYWYRQSLGQGLEFLIYFQGNSAPDKSGLPSDRFSAERTGGSVSTLTIQRTQQEDSAVYLCASSRSGSGSYTGELFFGEGSRLTVL.

The chain combines TRBV6-1 with TRBJ1-6, with 7 positions matching TRBD1. The CDR3 consists of 15 residues. Trimming cost V 2 bases and J 9 bases; bases outside gene matches: 7. Germline V CDR1 and CDR2: MNHNS, SASEGT. In nucleotides, the CDR3 is TGTGCCAGCAGTGAAAGAGGGGGCGGAGGTTCACCCCTCCACTTT. Translation: CASSERGGGGSPLHF.

The genes are TRBV11-2 and TRBJ1-2; perhaps TRBD1 as D (6 bases). Trimming pared 5 bases from V and 4 bases from J, leaving 14 bases between. The CDR3 covers 14 residues. Germline CDR1 is SGHAT and CDR2 is FQNNGV. In DNA, the CDR3 is TGTGCCAGCAGCCCGGACAGTGTTTTCTATGGCTACACCTTC. Translated: CASSPDSVFYGYTF.

The rearrangement links TRBV5-1 to TRBJ2-5, with 9 bases identical to TRBD1. Germline loops: CDR1 SGHRS, CDR2 YFSETQ. V gave up 4 bases and J gave up 5 bases; unmatched junction bases: 9. The CDR3 sequence is 15 residues long. The CDR3 is CASSIMGQGGETQYF. Here the CDR3 DNA reads TGCGCCAGCAGCATTATGGGACAGGGTGGTGAGACCCAGTACTTC.

This sequence joins TRBV2 and TRBJ1-2, with D unresolved. The V end was cut by 4 bases, the J end by 1 base, with 10 bases between. CDR1 and CDR2 (germline): SNHLY, FYNNEI. The length of the CDR3 is 14 residues. The CDR3, as DNA: TGTGCCAGCAGTGTGCGATTTAGTAACTATGGCTACACCTTC. It is translated as CASSVRFSNYGYTF.

The chain has TRBV27 and TRBJ1-1, with a weak D call TRBD1 (5 bases). The CDR3 length is 14 residues. Germline loops: CDR1 MNHEY, CDR2 SMNVEV (reference sequence). Trimming removed 3 bases at V and 4 bases at J, with 12 bases between. The CDR3 nucleotides are TGTGCCAGCAGTTTCCGGGATAGGGGCACTGAAGCTTTCTTT. It yields the protein CASSFRDRGTEAFF.

This chain joins TRBV11-2 and TRBJ1-6; the D gene is possibly TRBD1 (6 bases). The CDR3 is made up of 13 amino acids. The germline V and J ends were trimmed by 5 bases and 7 bases, with 9 bases remaining between them. Per germline, CDR1 SGHAT and CDR2 FQNNGV. DNA of the CDR3: TGTGCCAGCAGCCGGGACAAGAATTCACCCCTCCACTTT. This sequence encodes CASSRDKNSPLHF.

The genes are TRBV19 and TRBJ2-7; D gene unclear. Germline V CDR1 and CDR2: LNHDA, SQIVND (reference sequence). The CDR3 runs 13 residues. V dropped 6 bases and J dropped 3 bases, with 12 bases sitting between them. The CDR3 nucleotides read TGTGCCAGTAGCCGGACCCTTGACTACGAGCAGTACTTC. As protein: CASSRTLDYEQYF. Supplemented by reference TRBV19 and TRBJ2-7, the full variable domain reads DGGITQSPKYLFRKEGQNVTLSCEQNLNHDAMYWYRQDPGQGLRLIYYSQIVNDFQKGDIAEGYSVSREKKESFPLTVTSAQKNPTAFYLCASSRTLDYEQYFGPGTRLTVT.

The V gene is TRBV2, the J gene TRBJ1-2, with D possibly TRBD1 on 6 matching bases. The CDR3 runs 13 residues. V was pared by 10 bases and J by 4 bases, with 16 bases between. Germline assignment: CDR1 SNHLY and CDR2 FYNNEI. CDR3 nucleotides: TGTGCCATCCAAGGGGGGAGGGGCTATGGCTACACCTTC. This gives the protein CAIQGGRGYGYTF.

This chain links TRBV29-1 with TRBJ1-2; possibly TRBD1 for D (5 bases). Germline values: CDR1 SQVTM, CDR2 ANQGSEA. V lost 6 bases, J lost 2 bases, and 13 bases lay in between. There are 13 residues in the CDR3. The CDR3 nucleotides are TGCAGCGTCGGCGAGGGGAAAAACTATGGCTACACCTTC. Translating gives CSVGEGKNYGYTF.

CDR3 region: CATSRETGGHEQYF. Here the CDR3 DNA reads TGTGCCACCAGCAGAGAAACGGGTGGCCACGAGCAGTACTTC. This chain connects TRBV15 to TRBJ2-7; D ambiguous. CDR1 and CDR2 from the germline V gene are LNHNV and YYDKDF (reference sequence). The CDR3 is 14 amino acids. The V gene lost 0 bases and the J gene lost 5 bases, with 11 bases spanning the gap.

The chain couples TRBV11-2 to TRBJ2-1; D possibly matches TRBD1 or TRBD2 (5 bases each). The CDR3 has 16 amino acids. Germline assignment: CDR1 SGHAT and CDR2 FQNNGV. Trimming pared 0 bases from V and 0 bases from J, leaving 9 bases between. The CDR3 sequence is CASSLEGAGSYNEQFF. CDR3 sequence (DNA): TGTGCCAGCAGCTTAGAAGGGGCGGGCTCCTACAATGAGCAGTTCTTC.

The rearrangement links TRBV28 to TRBJ1-3, with a possible D match to TRBD1 (6 bases). This CDR3 has 15 residues. Germline CDR1 is MDHEN and CDR2 is SYDVKM. With 5 bases removed from V and 0 bases from J, the gap between germline ends came to 11 bases. CDR3 sequence (DNA): TGTGCCAGCAGTAGGACAGAAGCCTCTGGAAACACCATATATTTT. Residues: CASSRTEASGNTIYF.

The sample holds one count of this clone. The rearrangement joins TRBV4-3 to TRBJ1-2, with D unresolved. This CDR3 has 14 amino acids. Germline CDR1 reads LGHNA; CDR2 reads YSLEER. Trimming took 1 base from V and 0 from J, leaving 6 bases between them. CDR3 loop: CASSQAQANYGYTF. As DNA, the CDR3 is TGCGCCAGCAGCCAAGCGCAAGCTAACTATGGCTACACCTTC.